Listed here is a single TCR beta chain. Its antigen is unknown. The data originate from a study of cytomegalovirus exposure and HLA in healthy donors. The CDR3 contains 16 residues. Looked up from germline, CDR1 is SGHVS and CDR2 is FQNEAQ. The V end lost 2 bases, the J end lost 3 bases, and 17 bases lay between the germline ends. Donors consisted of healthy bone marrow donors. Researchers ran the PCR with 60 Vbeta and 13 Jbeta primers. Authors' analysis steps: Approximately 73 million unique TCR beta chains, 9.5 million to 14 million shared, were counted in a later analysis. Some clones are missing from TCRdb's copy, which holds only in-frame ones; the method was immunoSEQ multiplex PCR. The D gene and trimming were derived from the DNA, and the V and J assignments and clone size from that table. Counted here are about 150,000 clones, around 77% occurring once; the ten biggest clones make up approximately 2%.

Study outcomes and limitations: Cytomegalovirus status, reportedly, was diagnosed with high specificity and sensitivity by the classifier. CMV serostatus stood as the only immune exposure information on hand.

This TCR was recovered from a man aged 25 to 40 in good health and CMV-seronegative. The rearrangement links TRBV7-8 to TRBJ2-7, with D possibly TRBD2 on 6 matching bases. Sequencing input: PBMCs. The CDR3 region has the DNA TGTGCCAGCAGCTTACTCACGGACGCGGAGGGCTACGAGCAGTACTTC. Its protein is CASSLLTDAEGYEQYF.